This T cell receptor (beta chain) was captured in a study of blood T cell repertoires in COVID-19. Study background: From T cells, B-cell-depleted T cells, or PBMCs came the material, which was cDNA or gDNA.

Libraries were prepared by immunoSEQ multiplex PCR; TCRdb keeps only in-frame clonotypes and omits some of them. The table lists about 140,000 clones, around 90% of them singletons. CDR1 is LGHNA, CDR2 YNFKEQ, per germline. Trimming cost V 0 bases and J 6 bases, with 12 bases left between them. This CDR3 is built from 15 residues. This TCR was recovered from a man aged 65 to 79 with acute or convalescent COVID-19. Sample: peripheral blood. J is TRBJ1-5 and V is TRBV4-2, with D possibly matching TRBD1 (6 bases). CDR3 in amino acids: CASSQEGGQGQPQHF. CDR3 bases: TGTGCCAGCAGCCAAGAGGGGGGGCAGGGTCAGCCCCAGCATTTT.